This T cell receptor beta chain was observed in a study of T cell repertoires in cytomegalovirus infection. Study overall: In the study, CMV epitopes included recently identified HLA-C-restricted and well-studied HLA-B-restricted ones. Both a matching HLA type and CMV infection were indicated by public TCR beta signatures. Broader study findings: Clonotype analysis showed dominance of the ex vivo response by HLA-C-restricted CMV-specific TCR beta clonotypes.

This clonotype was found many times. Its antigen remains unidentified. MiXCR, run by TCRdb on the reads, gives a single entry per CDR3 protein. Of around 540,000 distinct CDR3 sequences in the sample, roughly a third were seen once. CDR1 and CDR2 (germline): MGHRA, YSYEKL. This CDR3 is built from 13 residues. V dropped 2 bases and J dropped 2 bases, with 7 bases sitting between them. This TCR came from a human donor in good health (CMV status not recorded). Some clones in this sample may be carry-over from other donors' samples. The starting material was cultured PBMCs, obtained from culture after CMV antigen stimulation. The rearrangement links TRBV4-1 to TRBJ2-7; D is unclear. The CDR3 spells CASSQSDPYEQYF. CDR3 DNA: TGCGCCAGCAGCCAATCGGACCCCTACGAGCAGTACTTC.